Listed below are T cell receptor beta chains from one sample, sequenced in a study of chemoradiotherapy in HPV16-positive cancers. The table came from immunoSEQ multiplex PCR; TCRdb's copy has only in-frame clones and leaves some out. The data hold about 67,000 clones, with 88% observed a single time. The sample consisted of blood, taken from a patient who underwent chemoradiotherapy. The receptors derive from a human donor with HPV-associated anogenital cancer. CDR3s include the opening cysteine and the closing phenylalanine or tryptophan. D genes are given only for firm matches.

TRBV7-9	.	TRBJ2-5	CASSLWYQETQYF
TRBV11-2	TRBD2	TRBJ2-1	CASSIPSGGNSYNEQFF
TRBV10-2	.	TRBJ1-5	CASSESGRYSNQPQHF
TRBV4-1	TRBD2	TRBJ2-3	CASSLLAGGSTDTQYF
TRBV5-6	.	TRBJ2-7	CASSPRVAGHTGVGYEQYF
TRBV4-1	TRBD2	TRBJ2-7	CASSQRVGLAAYEQYF
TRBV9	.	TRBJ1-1	CASSVEIQPNTEAFF
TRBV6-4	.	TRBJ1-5	CASSAQGGKQPQHF
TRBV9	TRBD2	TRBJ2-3	CASSVGGGGPGTQYF
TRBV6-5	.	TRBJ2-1	CASSTGGAEQFF
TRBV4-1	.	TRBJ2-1	CASSQDKSDSYNEQFF
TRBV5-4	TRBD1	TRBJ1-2	CASTYTGVEGGYTF